This TCR beta chain is from a study of somatic mutations in cytotoxic T cells in rheumatoid arthritis. Study-level results: Clonality of CD8+ T cells, which was compared between rheumatoid arthritis patients and age-matched healthy controls, did not differ significantly.

Sequencing was performed with immunoSEQ multiplex PCR; in TCRdb, only in-frame clones are kept and a portion is missing. The sample gives about 7,000 clones, roughly four fifths of which show up once; around a sixth is in the top ten. The germline gives CDR1 MDHEN, CDR2 SYDVKM. Trimming cost V 3 bases and J 9 bases, with 11 bases left between them. This CDR3 comprises 13 residues. Turning to this clone: Its specificity is not known.

This sequence was found in an adult with rheumatoid arthritis. The rearrangement links TRBV28 to TRBJ2-2; D remains unclear. The source material was CD8+ T cells sorted from blood. DNA for the CDR3: TGTGCCAGCAGTTTCGGCGCGGCCAGGGAGCTGTTTTTT. This gives the protein CASSFGAARELFF.